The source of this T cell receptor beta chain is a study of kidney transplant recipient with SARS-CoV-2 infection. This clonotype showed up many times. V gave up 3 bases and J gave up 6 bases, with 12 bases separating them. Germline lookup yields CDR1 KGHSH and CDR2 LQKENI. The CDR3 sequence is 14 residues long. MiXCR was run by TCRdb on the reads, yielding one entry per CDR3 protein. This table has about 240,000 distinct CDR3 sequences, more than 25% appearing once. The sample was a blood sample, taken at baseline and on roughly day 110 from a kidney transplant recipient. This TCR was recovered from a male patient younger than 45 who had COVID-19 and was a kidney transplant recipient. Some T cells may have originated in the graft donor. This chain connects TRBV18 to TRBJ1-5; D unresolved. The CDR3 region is CASSPSGNGQPQHF. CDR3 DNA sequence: TGTGCCAGCTCACCGTCGGGGAACGGTCAGCCCCAGCATTTT. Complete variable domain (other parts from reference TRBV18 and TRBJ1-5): NAGVMQNPRHLVRRRGQEARLRCSPMKGHSHVYWYRQLPEEGLKFMVYLQKENIIDESGMPKERFSAEFPKEGPSILRIQQVVRGDSAAYFCASSPSGNGQPQHFGDGTRLSIL.